The 14 T cell receptor beta chains below come from one sample, sequenced in a study of Tregs in tolerant kidney transplant recipients. Antigens of these TCRs are unknown. Recipient PBMCs carried a CFSE label and met irradiated graft donor PBMCs for over 5 days before FACS sorting. Clones were sequenced by immunoSEQ multiplex PCR, and TCRdb holds only the in-frame ones, with some missing. Its clone listing holds 2,700 or so clones. This specimen was CD8+ T cells from blood cultured with allogeneic cells, taken before the transplant. All receptors come from a human patient who received a combined kidney and bone marrow transplant.

As regards this clone: The read gets to within 3 residues of the CDR3 end, and the germline J gene fills in the rest. The chain has TRBV23-1 and TRBJ2-3; TRBD1 might be the D (6 bases). TRBV23-1 is known as an ORF, though its function is uncertain. The CDR3 runs 16 residues. V lost 2 bases and J lost 1, with 13 bases in between. CDR3 residues: CASSQRLGGGTDTQYF. The DNA read from the CDR3 is TGCGCCAGCAGTCAACGGCTAGGGGGAGGCACAGATACG.

Points on this clone: The read gets to within 3 residues of the CDR3 end, and the germline J gene fills in the rest. The J gene is TRBJ2-1, the V gene TRBV9, with D tentatively TRBD1 (6 bases). The V gene lost 7 bases and the J gene lost 4 bases, with 18 bases spanning the gap. The V gene's germline CDR1 is SGDLS and CDR2 YYNGEE. The CDR3 loop spans 15 amino acids. The sequenced CDR3 bases are TGTGCCAGCTCGGGGCAGGGGAGTGGTTACAATGAG. Amino acid sequence: CASSGQGSGYNE. In full, the CDR3 reads CASSGQGSGYNEQFF.

Turning to this clone: The read stops 3 residues short of the end of the CDR3; the missing end is completed from the germline J gene. V gene TRBV12-3 or TRBV12-4 combines with J gene TRBJ2-5; no clear D. The CDR3 is made up of 17 amino acids. Deletions cut 1 base from V and 1 base from J, with 16 bases between. CDR3 DNA (partial): TGTGCCAGCAGTTTAGAGGCAGGCTTAGGAATCCAAGAGACC. As protein: CASSLEAGLGIQET. The entire CDR3 is CASSLEAGLGIQETQYF.

Notes on this clone: The observed sequence ends 3 residues before the CDR3 terminus, with the missing tail filled in from the germline J gene. V gene TRBV19 combines with J gene TRBJ1-1; no reliable D call. The CDR3 runs 12 residues. In germline, CDR1 is LNHDA, CDR2 SQIVND (reference sequence). Trimming took 5 bases from V and 7 from J, leaving 11 bases between them. The sequenced CDR3 bases are TGTGCCAGTAGTCGGGTCGGCCTTGAA. It codes for CASSRVGLE. The complete CDR3 protein is CASSRVGLEAFF.

By frequency, this clone is medium-sized. The read halts 3 residues ahead of the CDR3 end, with the missing end drawn from the germline J gene. The chain carries TRBV24-1 and TRBJ1-1; 8 positions match TRBD1. The V gene end was trimmed by 2 bases and the J gene end by 0 bases; junction bases not matched to a gene: 13. This CDR3 has 19 residues. From germline, CDR1 is KGHDR and CDR2 SFDVKD. CDR3: CATSDWAPVRQGLNTEAFF. The sequenced part of the CDR3 DNA is TGTGCCACCAGTGATTGGGCCCCAGTCCGACAGGGGTTGAACACTGAA.

This clone registers medium-sized by frequency. Read coverage stops 3 residues before the CDR3 terminus; the germline J gene supplies the remainder. The V gene is TRBV7-8, the J gene TRBJ2-5, with 7 positions matching TRBD2. V lost 5 bases to trimming and J lost 2 bases; unmatched junction nucleotides: 8. There are 15 residues in the CDR3. Germline values: CDR1 SGHVS, CDR2 FQNEAQ. The CDR3 bases that were read are TGTGCCAGCAGCGGCTGGGGGGGAGGGCAAGAGACC. Translated, it gives CASSGWGGGQET. The complete CDR3 reads CASSGWGGGQETQYF.

Regarding this clone: The CDR3 end is not reached by the read, which stops 3 residues before it; the germline J gene fills it in. The chain links TRBV2 to TRBJ2-1, with D possibly matching TRBD1 (5 bases). Germline V gene lookup returns CDR1 SNHLY and CDR2 FYNNEI. Trimming cost V 1 base and J 1 base, with 8 bases left between them. The CDR3 is 15 amino acids. CDR3 DNA (partial): TGTGCCAGCAGTGAAGAGACAGTATCCTACAATGAG. Translating it yields CASSEETVSYNE. The whole CDR3 is CASSEETVSYNEQFF.

This clone counts as medium-sized by frequency. The CDR3 region is CASSQSRGALSYEQYF. The sequenced CDR3 bases are TGCGCCAGCAGTCAATCAAGGGGAGCGCTCTCCTACGAG. The V and J genes are TRBV23-1 and TRBJ2-7; D tentatively fits TRBD1 or TRBD2 (5 bases each). The read terminates 3 residues before the CDR3 end, so the remaining end is supplied by the germline J gene. TRBV23-1 has ORF status, its function being uncertain. The CDR3 is 16 residues long. V lost 0 bases to trimming and J lost 0 bases, with 12 bases between them.

Remarks on this clone: The junction departs from germline at one end; a sequencing error may be responsible. The CDR3 end falls 3 residues outside the read, so it is completed with the germline J gene. The rearrangement uses TRBV4-2 and TRBJ2-7; 8 bases agree with TRBD1. The CDR3 spans 17 residues. Germline CDR1 is LGHNA and CDR2 is YNFKEQ. CDR3 protein: CASSQDEAGQGAYEQYF. The DNA read from the CDR3 is TGCGCCAGCAGCCAAGATGAAGCAGGGCAGGGGGCTTACGAG.

This clone ranks as medium-sized in terms of frequency. From the germline J gene comes the end of the CDR3, since the read stops 3 residues before it. This chain uses TRBV30 with TRBJ1-1; D gene ambiguous. This CDR3 is 15 amino acids long. Trimming cost V 0 bases and J 2 bases, with 13 bases left between them. The germline V gene encodes CDR1 GTSNPN and CDR2 SVGIG (reference sequence). The sequenced CDR3 bases are TGTGCCTGGAGTGTAGGGCCCTTGGCAAACACTGAA. Translated, it gives CAWSVGPLANTE. The entire CDR3 is CAWSVGPLANTEAFF.

The CDR3: CASTASAGYSDTQYF. The sequenced part of the CDR3 DNA is TGTGCCAGCACCGCATCAGCGGGGTACTCAGATACG. J is TRBJ2-3 and V is TRBV7-9; TRBD2 aligns across 7 bases. The read falls 3 residues short of the CDR3 end, and the missing part is taken from the germline J gene. The V segment lost 7 bases and the J segment 4 bases; nucleotides outside the gene matches: 11. The CDR3 totals 15 residues. Germline V gene data show CDR1 as SEHNR and CDR2 as FQNEAQ (reference sequence).

Of note for this clone: The read is 3 residues too short to cover the CDR3 end, so that end is filled in from the germline J gene. The V gene is TRBV27, the J gene TRBJ2-1; 14 bases are shared with TRBD2. The germline CDR1 and CDR2 sequences are MNHEY and SMNVEV (reference sequence). The CDR3 spans 16 residues. V trimming: 2 bases; J trimming: 9 bases; junction bases outside the gene matches: 6. CDR3 loop: CASSLLTSGGAGEQFF. Partial CDR3 DNA: TGTGCCAGCAGTTTACTGACTAGCGGGGGGGCGGGTGAG.

Remarks on this clone: The read is 3 residues too short to cover the CDR3 end, so that end is filled in from the germline J gene. The chain uses TRBV28 and TRBJ2-1; 9 bases are shared with TRBD1. The CDR3 consists of 14 residues. Germline CDR1 and CDR2: MDHEN and SYDVKM. V lost 4 bases, J lost 7 bases, and 5 bases stayed unmatched. The chain's CDR3 is CASSYNRGRNEQFF. Incomplete CDR3 DNA: TGTGCCAGCAGTTACAACAGGGGGCGGAATGAG.

This clone is identified as large from frequency. The read falls 3 residues short of the CDR3 end, and the missing part is taken from the germline J gene. V is TRBV30 and J is TRBJ2-3, with 9 nucleotides matching TRBD2. The CDR3 spans 19 residues. J gave up 2 bases and V 4 bases, and 19 bases lay outside the gene matches. From germline, CDR1 is GTSNPN and CDR2 SVGIG (reference sequence). The CDR3 DNA, read in part, is TGTGCCTGGACGGATTTAAGCGGGAGGCCACTTCACTACACAGATACG. Encoded protein: CAWTDLSGRPLHYTDT. The full CDR3 is CAWTDLSGRPLHYTDTQYF. Full variable domain (remainder filled in from reference TRBV30 and TRBJ2-3): SQTIHQWPATLVQPVGSPLSLECTVEGTSNPNLYWYRQAAGRGLQLLFYSVGIGQISSEVPQNLSASRPQDRQFILSSKKLLLSDSGFYLCAWTDLSGRPLHYTDTQYFGPGTRLTVL.